A single TCR beta chain is shown here with its context. As yet, its antigen is unknown. Per the germline V gene, CDR1 is WSHSY and CDR2 is SAAADI. This CDR3 region has 15 residues. Trimming took 4 bases from V and 5 from J; bases not matched to a gene: 10. The genomic DNA of each subset was split evenly across several immunoSEQ plates. Per sorted-subset replicate PCR, input was about 180 ng DNA, representing roughly 29,000 T cell genomes. The table came from immunoSEQ multiplex PCR; TCRdb's copy has only in-frame clones and leaves some out. The table includes about 700,000 clones, about 92% detected once. The data belong to a study of shared clonotypes between healthy human individuals. Study outcomes and limitations: Clonotypes not shared had lower generation probabilities than those common to all four donors. Investigators expected sequencing depth to affect clonotype sharing among donors.

CD45RO-negative, CCR7-positively selected cells formed the naive CD8 fraction, excluding terminally differentiated effector memory CD45RA+ cells. The sequence derives from a man in his thirties or forties in good health. The sequenced material came from naive CD8+ T cells sorted from blood. This chain joins TRBV10-2 and TRBJ2-5; 7 bases line up with TRBD2. The CDR3 coding sequence is TGCGCCAGCAGTGGGGAGGGCAGGGTACAGGAGACCCAGTACTTC. It translates to CASSGEGRVQETQYF.